The 15 T cell receptor beta chains reported below all come from one sample, sequenced in a study of siplizumab effects on memory and regulatory T cells (dated by TCRdb to about 2019). The library was produced with the immunoSEQ multiplex PCR assay. TCRdb took this table from immuneACCESS and kept in-frame rearrangements with V and J called. Such tables lack part of the clones; where checked against another copy, unresolved V genes explain under half of the gap, and the rest is unexplained. For this sample there are about 100,000 clones; about 95% appear just once. The ten most abundant clones make up 1% to 1.5% of the sample. The material sequenced was non-Treg CD4+ T cells sorted from blood. In the paper's terms, the cell subset or site label means: FACS-sorted unstimulated CD4+ non-regulatory T cells. The receptors shown here come from a human donor in good health.

The chain joins TRBV7-2 to TRBJ2-2; the D is unclear. Per the germline V gene, CDR1 is SGHTA and CDR2 is FQGNSA. V was pared by 3 bases and J by 1 base, with 6 bases between. This CDR3 spans 14 amino acids. Here the CDR3 reads CASSLRGNTGELFF. The CDR3 DNA is TGTGCCAGCAGCTTGAGAGGGAACACCGGGGAGCTGTTTTTT.

The rearrangement links TRBV4-2 to TRBJ2-1, with D possibly being TRBD2 (5 bases). The CDR3 runs 15 residues. Looked up from germline, CDR1 is LGHNA and CDR2 is YNFKEQ. Between the trimmed V and J ends, which lost 1 base and 9 bases, there was a span of 16 bases. The CDR3 loop is CASSQVTTGMTEQFF. The CDR3 nucleotides are TGTGCCAGCAGCCAAGTCACGACCGGGATGACTGAGCAGTTCTTC.

The chain has TRBV27 and TRBJ2-7; 9 bases line up with TRBD1. This CDR3 comprises 14 residues. Losses at the gene ends were 5 bases for V and 6 bases for J; bases not matched to a gene: 8. Germline V gene data show CDR1 as MNHEY and CDR2 as SMNVEV (reference sequence). The CDR3: CASSPGQGGAEQYF. The CDR3 nucleotides read TGTGCCAGCAGTCCGGGACAGGGAGGAGCCGAGCAGTACTTC.

A single count supports this clone. The chain couples TRBV14 to TRBJ2-3, with a possible D match to TRBD1 (6 bases). The CDR3 loop spans 16 amino acids. Trimming left V 3 bases short and J 0 bases short, with 13 bases between. Germline V lookup: CDR1 SGHDN, CDR2 FVKESK. CDR3 nucleotides: TGTGCCAGCAGCCACTTCGGGGACACAAGCACAGATACGCAGTATTTT. Encoded protein: CASSHFGDTSTDTQYF. The full variable domain, with the rest looked up from reference TRBV14 and TRBJ2-3, is EAGVTQFPSHSVIEKGQTVTLRCDPISGHDNLYWYRRVMGKEIKFLLHFVKESKQDESGMPNNRFLAERTGGTYSTLKVQPAELEDSGVYFCASSHFGDTSTDTQYFGPGTRLTVL.

The chain couples TRBV5-6 to TRBJ2-7, with 15 bases lining up with TRBD2. Germline V gives CDR1 SGHDT, CDR2 YYEEEE. V gave up 4 bases and J gave up 2 bases; unmatched junction bases: 4. CDR3 length: 16 amino acids. CDR3 DNA: TGTGCCAGCAGCCCATGGACTAGCGGGAGGGCCTACGAGCAGTACTTC. As protein: CASSPWTSGRAYEQYF.

The V and J genes are TRBV5-4 and TRBJ2-1, with 9 nucleotides matching TRBD1. Germline V gene sequence: CDR1 SGHNT, CDR2 YYREEE (reference sequence). This CDR3 spans 13 amino acids. V trimming: 7 bases; J trimming: 6 bases; junction bases outside the gene matches: 5. DNA of the CDR3: TGTGCCAGCTCGGGACAGGGTGGCAATGAGCAGTTCTTC. Translation gives CASSGQGGNEQFF.

The V and J genes are TRBV4-1 and TRBJ1-4, with 8 bases matching TRBD1. Germline V gives CDR1 MGHRA, CDR2 YSYEKL. The CDR3 sequence is 16 residues long. Losses at the gene ends were 2 bases for V and 7 bases for J; bases not matched to a gene: 9. CDR3 in DNA: TGCGCCAGCAGCCAACCCAGGACAGGGATAGGTGAAAAACTGTTTTTT. Protein sequence: CASSQPRTGIGEKLFF.

The chain links TRBV27 to TRBJ1-3; D not resolved. Germline V gene data show CDR1 as MNHEY and CDR2 as SMNVEV (reference sequence). Trimming removed 6 bases from V and 4 bases from J, with 16 bases in between. This CDR3 is built from 15 residues. The DNA of the CDR3 is TGTGCCAGCAGATTCTCGGGGTCGGCAGGAAACACCATATATTTT. This translates into CASRFSGSAGNTIYF.

The V and J genes are TRBV19 and TRBJ2-7; D is unclear. Germline CDR1 and CDR2: LNHDA and SQIVND (reference sequence). Trimming removed 7 bases at V and 1 base at J, with 14 bases between. This CDR3 is 14 amino acids long. The CDR3: CASTSQAGSYEQYF. The CDR3 DNA reads as TGTGCCAGTACTTCTCAGGCAGGTTCCTACGAGCAGTACTTC. The whole variable domain, remainder taken from reference TRBV19 and TRBJ2-7, is DGGITQSPKYLFRKEGQNVTLSCEQNLNHDAMYWYRQDPGQGLRLIYYSQIVNDFQKGDIAEGYSVSREKKESFPLTVTSAQKNPTAFYLCASTSQAGSYEQYFGPGTRLTVT.

This chain connects TRBV19 to TRBJ1-1; D possibly corresponds to TRBD1 (5 bases). This CDR3 is built from 16 residues. Trimming cost V 4 bases and J 0 bases, with 15 bases left between them. Germline V gene sequence: CDR1 LNHDA, CDR2 SQIVND (reference sequence). CDR3 in DNA: TGTGCCAGTAGTAGCCCTTCGGGGGGGATGAACACTGAAGCTTTCTTT. Its translation: CASSSPSGGMNTEAFF.

This clone has just one count. V and J are TRBV7-6 and TRBJ2-3; 10 bases map to TRBD2. Trimming removed 3 bases from V and 4 bases from J; junction bases left unmatched: 4. The germline CDR1 and CDR2 sequences are SGHVS and FNYEAQ. This CDR3 has 15 amino acids. The CDR3 loop is CASSLFSGRSDTQYF. The CDR3 nucleotides read TGTGCCAGCAGCTTGTTTAGCGGGAGGTCAGATACGCAGTATTTT.

A word on this clone: At one end, the junction sequence differs from germline, possibly due to a read error. This chain joins TRBV7-7 and TRBJ2-1; TRBD2 agrees at 9 bases. CDR3 length: 17 amino acids. Germline CDR1 is SSHAT and CDR2 is FNYEAQ (reference sequence). CDR3 sequence: CASSLGGSGSSYNEQFF. The CDR3 nucleotides are TGTGCTAGCAGCTTAGGGGGTAGCGGGAGCTCCTACAATGAGCAGTTCTTC. Full variable domain (outside the CDR3, taken from reference TRBV7-7 and TRBJ2-1): GAGVSQSPRYKVTKRGQDVTLRCDPISSHATLYWYQQALGQGPEFLTYFNYEAQPDKSGLPSDRFSAERPEGSISTLTIQRTEQRDSAMYRCASSLGGSGSSYNEQFFGPGTRLTVL.

The chain carries TRBV6-5 and TRBJ2-1; perhaps TRBD1 as D (6 bases). The V gene's germline CDR1 is MNHEY and CDR2 SVGAGI. This CDR3 contains 11 residues. V shed 7 bases and J shed 6 bases, with 7 bases lying between them. The CDR3 DNA is TGTGCCAGCACCAGGGGCAATGAGCAGTTCTTC. Protein product: CASTRGNEQFF.

This chain links TRBV18 with TRBJ2-1; TRBD1 or TRBD2 may be the D gene (5 bases each). The CDR3 sequence is 15 residues long. Trimming left V 4 bases short and J 4 bases short, with 14 bases between. Per germline, CDR1 KGHSH and CDR2 LQKENI. CDR3 sequence (DNA): TGTGCCAGCTCACGGACCGGGACGGAATACAATGAGCAGTTCTTC. Protein: CASSRTGTEYNEQFF.

On this clone itself: This sample includes further DNA sequences coding for the same CDR3. The V call is TRBV5-6, the J call TRBJ1-1; tentative D call: TRBD1 (6 bases). In germline, CDR1 is SGHDT, CDR2 YYEEEE. Trimming took off 0 bases at V and 1 base at J, with 7 bases between the two ends. CDR3 size: 14 residues. For the CDR3, the DNA is TGTGCCAGCAGCTTGGTGGACAGGAACACTGAAGCTTTCTTT. Amino acid sequence: CASSLVDRNTEAFF.